This entry concerns a single T cell receptor (beta chain). Antigen: not known. These data are taken from a study of T cell responses to AZD1222 COVID-19 vaccine. General study results and limits: Researchers took repertoire samples only after the peak T cell response had come. Clonal diversity was possibly underestimated, and white British individuals and females predominated among donors.

The assay was immunoSEQ multiplex PCR, and TCRdb's table has in-frame clones only and misses some. The table shows roughly 150,000 clones, with approximately 89% occurring only once. Sequenced material: peripheral blood, taken on day 0 of MenACWY control vaccination. This receptor was obtained from an adult in good health.

The CDR3 DNA reads as TGTGCCAGCAGCGTAGAGGGACAGGGTAGCGAGCAGTACTTC. Translating gives CASSVEGQGSEQYF. The rearrangement uses TRBV9 and TRBJ2-7; TRBD1 agrees at 9 bases. The germline V gene encodes CDR1 SGDLS and CDR2 YYNGEE. Unmatched junction bases numbered 4, after V lost 0 bases and J lost 6 bases. This CDR3 is 14 amino acids long.